This T cell receptor beta chain was sequenced for a study of blood T cell repertoires in COVID-19. The method was immunoSEQ multiplex PCR; TCRdb's version includes in-frame clones alone and lacks a portion of them. The data hold roughly 200,000 clones, with approximately 83% observed a single time. Germline assignment: CDR1 MNHEY and CDR2 SMNVEV (reference sequence). The CDR3 is made up of 14 amino acids. Trimming removed 2 bases from V and 6 bases from J; junction bases left unmatched: 6. The specimen was peripheral blood. The chain combines TRBV27 with TRBJ2-7; TRBD1 aligns across 8 bases. The clonotype comes from a man in his 60s with acute or convalescent COVID-19. CDR3 sequence: CASSLSDRGGEQYF. CDR3 coding DNA: TGTGCCAGCAGTTTAAGTGACAGGGGAGGCGAGCAGTACTTC.